Below are 27 T cell receptor beta chains sequenced from a single sample in a study of blood T cell repertoires in COVID-19. The protocol was immunoSEQ multiplex PCR, while the TCRdb copy is restricted to in-frame clones and leaves out a portion. The sample has roughly 120,000 clones; roughly nine tenths are singletons. Specimen: peripheral blood. These receptors all stem from a man aged 50 or older with active COVID-19.

The chain combines TRBV19 with TRBJ1-1; 7 positions agree with TRBD1. The CDR3 extends over 14 amino acids. In germline, CDR1 is LNHDA, CDR2 SQIVND (reference sequence). V gave up 7 bases and J gave up 1 base; unmatched junction bases: 6. This chain's CDR3 is CASTIGGPNTEAFF. For the CDR3, the DNA is TGTGCCAGTACCATAGGGGGCCCGAACACTGAAGCTTTCTTT.

The chain is built from TRBV4-1 and TRBJ1-1; TRBD1 matches 9 bases. The V gene's germline CDR1 is MGHRA and CDR2 YSYEKL. J was trimmed by 4 bases and V by 2 bases; bases with no gene match: 5. The CDR3 contains 15 residues. This CDR3 reads CASSQKTGGITEAFF. As DNA, the CDR3 is TGCGCCAGCAGCCAAAAGACAGGGGGTATCACTGAAGCTTTCTTT.

This chain connects TRBV11-3 to TRBJ2-2, with D possibly being TRBD1 (5 bases). The CDR3 spans 14 residues. The germline gives CDR1 SGHNT, CDR2 YENEEA. V was cut by 5 bases and J by 9 bases, with 16 bases left in between. The CDR3 DNA sequence: TGTGCCAGCAGCCCAGCCAGGGCTGGTTGGGAGCTGTTTTTT. Translating gives CASSPARAGWELFF.

This clone showed up just once. The chain couples TRBV27 to TRBJ2-7, with 7 positions matching TRBD2. CDR3 length: 15 amino acids. J lost 0 bases, V lost 6 bases, and 8 bases had no gene match. CDR1 is MNHEY and CDR2 is SMNVEV in the germline V gene (reference sequence). The CDR3 protein is CASSRRGSSSYEQYF. In DNA form, the CDR3 reads TGTGCCAGCAGCCGGCGGGGGTCCTCCTCCTACGAGCAGTACTTC.

The rearrangement uses TRBV7-9 and TRBJ2-6; 16 bases match TRBD2. Germline CDR1 is SEHNR and CDR2 is FQNEAQ (reference sequence). Losses at the gene ends were 5 bases for V and 2 bases for J; bases not matched to a gene: 3. This CDR3 is 18 amino acids long. This CDR3 reads CASSPGLAGGAGANVLTF. The CDR3 nucleotides read TGTGCCAGCAGCCCGGGACTAGCGGGAGGGGCTGGGGCCAACGTCCTGACTTTC.

The chain combines TRBV4-1 with TRBJ1-1, with TRBD1 identical over 11 bases. The J segment lost 0 bases and the V segment lost 10 bases, leaving 7 bases of the junction unmatched. CDR1 and CDR2 (germline): MGHRA, YSYEKL. CDR3 length equals 15 residues. The DNA of the CDR3 is TGCGCCACCGGACAGGGGGCTTCTATGAACACTGAAGCTTTCTTT. Its translation is CATGQGASMNTEAFF.

The gene calls are TRBV5-6 and TRBJ1-2; no definite D call. V lost 4 bases to trimming and J lost 4 bases, with 20 bases between them. Germline-derived CDR1 and CDR2 are SGHDT and YYEEEE. The CDR3 covers 16 residues. The DNA of the CDR3 is TGTGCCAGCAGCCCCGAGAGTAACAGCCTCTTCTATGGCTACACCTTC. Encoded protein: CASSPESNSLFYGYTF. Based on the CDR3 plus reference TRBV5-6 and TRBJ1-2, the full variable domain is DAGVTQSPTHLIKTRGQQVTLRCSPKSGHDTVSWYQQALGQGPQFIFQYYEEEERQRGNFPDRFSGHQFPNYSSELNVNALLLGDSALYLCASSPESNSLFYGYTFGSGTRLTVV.

This clone was counted a few times. The chain recombines TRBV10-1 with TRBJ1-5, with D possibly being TRBD1 (5 bases). V gave up 4 bases and J gave up 8 bases, with 12 bases separating them. Germline CDR1 WNHNN, CDR2 SYGVQD (reference sequence). The CDR3 is made up of 13 amino acids. CDR3 DNA sequence: TGCGCCAGCAGTGCCAGGTTAGGGGAGCCCCAGCATTTT. Translation: CASSARLGEPQHF.

The chain carries TRBV4-1 and TRBJ2-5; 7 bases are shared with TRBD2. Trimming took 4 bases from V and 1 from J; bases not matched to a gene: 6. This CDR3 has 15 amino acids. Germline assignment: CDR1 MGHRA and CDR2 YSYEKL. The CDR3, as DNA: TGCGCCAGCAGCCTCACTGGGGGGGTCCAAGAGACCCAGTACTTC. Protein sequence: CASSLTGGVQETQYF.

The rearrangement uses TRBV9 and TRBJ2-1; TRBD2 matches 10 bases. Germline V gene lookup returns CDR1 SGDLS and CDR2 YYNGEE. J was trimmed by 8 bases and V by 0 bases; bases with no gene match: 5. The CDR3 totals 15 residues. The CDR3 here is CASSVAASGGYEQFF. The DNA for the CDR3 is TGTGCCAGCAGCGTAGCGGCTAGCGGGGGCTATGAGCAGTTCTTC.

The chain combines TRBV5-5 with TRBJ1-1; no firm D call. The CDR3 is 15 amino acids. The V gene's germline CDR1 is SGHKS and CDR2 YYEKEE (reference sequence). Trimming shortened V by 4 bases and J by 0 bases, and 13 bases separated the two germline ends. The CDR3 DNA is TGTGCCAGCAGCACCCGACTAACCATGAACACTGAAGCTTTCTTT. This translates into CASSTRLTMNTEAFF.

V is TRBV11-2 and J is TRBJ1-6; D is unresolved. Germline V gene lookup returns CDR1 SGHAT and CDR2 FQNNGV. V was trimmed by 6 bases and J by 4 bases, leaving 10 bases between them. The length of the CDR3 is 14 residues. The CDR3 reads CASRAGPYNSPLHF. DNA of the CDR3: TGTGCCAGCAGGGCGGGCCCTTATAATTCACCCCTCCACTTT.

This rearrangement joins TRBV10-2 to TRBJ1-6, with a tentative D call TRBD1 (5 bases). The CDR3 sequence is 13 residues long. V lost 7 bases and J lost 7, with 11 bases in between. Germline CDR1 and CDR2: WSHSY and SAAADI. This chain's CDR3 is CASTVQANSPLHF. The CDR3 DNA sequence: TGCGCCAGCACGGTACAGGCAAATTCACCCCTCCACTTT.

This chain uses TRBV11-2 with TRBJ1-1, with D maybe TRBD1 (6 bases). Germline V gives CDR1 SGHAT, CDR2 FQNNGV. The CDR3 is 14 residues long. The germline V and J ends were trimmed by 5 bases and 1 base, with 11 bases remaining between them. The CDR3, as DNA: TGTGCCAGCAGCGTCGCGACAGGGAACACTGAAGCTTTCTTT. Translation: CASSVATGNTEAFF.

The chain carries TRBV3-1 (or the pseudogene TRBV3-2) and TRBJ2-7; 11 bases fit TRBD2. CDR1 and CDR2 from the germline V gene are LGHDT and YNNKEL (reference sequence). The CDR3 runs 15 residues. The V gene end was trimmed by 5 bases and the J gene end by 1 base; junction bases not matched to a gene: 4. The CDR3 nucleotides are TGTGCCAGCAGCTCTACTAGCGGGGGATCCTACGAGCAGTACTTC. Its protein product is CASSSTSGGSYEQYF.

This chain connects TRBV9 to TRBJ2-5, with D uncertain. CDR3 length equals 13 residues. The V gene lost 1 base and the J gene lost 2 bases, with 6 bases spanning the gap. Germline V gives CDR1 SGDLS, CDR2 YYNGEE. Here the CDR3 reads CASSVSQQETQYF. The DNA for the CDR3 is TGTGCCAGCAGCGTAAGTCAGCAAGAGACCCAGTACTTC.

This chain joins TRBV6-6 and TRBJ2-3, with 10 bases aligning to TRBD1. The germline CDR1 and CDR2 sequences are MNHNY and SVGAGI (reference sequence). The CDR3 sequence is 16 residues long. After removal of 6 bases from V and 4 bases from J, the junction contained 10 bases not matched to a gene. CDR3 sequence: CASSLRQGAQADTQYF. The CDR3 bases are TGTGCCAGCAGCCTACGACAGGGGGCGCAAGCAGATACGCAGTATTTT.

This rearrangement joins TRBV5-1 to TRBJ2-1; D remains unclear. V was pared by 0 bases and J by 0 bases, with 10 bases between. Germline CDR1 SGHRS, CDR2 YFSETQ. There are 16 residues in the CDR3. CDR3 loop: CASSLEMESSYNEQFF. CDR3 nucleotide sequence: TGCGCCAGCAGCTTGGAAATGGAGAGCTCCTACAATGAGCAGTTCTTC.

The rearrangement joins TRBV9 to TRBJ2-7, with 7 positions matching TRBD1. The CDR3 covers 15 residues. V lost 0 bases and J lost 3; bases outside the gene matches: 6. Germline loops: CDR1 SGDLS, CDR2 YYNGEE. CDR3 sequence: CASSVGQGMVYEQYF. In nucleotides, the CDR3 is TGTGCCAGCAGCGTAGGACAGGGAATGGTCTACGAGCAGTACTTC.

The V and J genes are TRBV27 and TRBJ2-2; 14 bases fit TRBD2. This CDR3 is 19 amino acids long. The germline V gene has CDR1 MNHEY and CDR2 SMNVEV (reference sequence). The V gene end was trimmed by 5 bases and the J gene end by 4 bases; junction bases not matched to a gene: 12. The CDR3, as DNA: TGTGCCAGCAGTCCTCAGGGACTAGCGGGAGTATCTGGCACCGGGGAGCTGTTTTTT. It yields the protein CASSPQGLAGVSGTGELFF.

V gene TRBV15 combines with J gene TRBJ1-4; D uncertain. The V gene's germline CDR1 is LNHNV and CDR2 YYDKDF (reference sequence). V lost 1 base, J lost 7 bases, and 13 bases lay in between. This CDR3 spans 15 amino acids. CDR3 DNA sequence: TGTGCCACCAGCAGAGCTCGGGAGGGAACTGAAAAACTGTTTTTT. Its translation: CATSRAREGTEKLFF.

This sequence joins TRBV3-1 (or the pseudogene TRBV3-2) and TRBJ2-7; D gene unclear. Per germline, CDR1 LGHDT and CDR2 YNNKEL (reference sequence). Trimming removed 0 bases from V and 3 bases from J, with 12 bases in between. This CDR3 region has 15 residues. The CDR3 sequence: CASSQDPGSNYEQYF. The CDR3 coding sequence is TGTGCCAGCAGCCAAGATCCCGGGTCCAACTACGAGCAGTACTTC.

The V gene is TRBV5-4, the J gene TRBJ2-7; 11 bases line up with TRBD1. Germline V gives CDR1 SGHNT, CDR2 YYREEE (reference sequence). CDR3 size: 14 residues. Trimming cost V 3 bases and J 7 bases; bases outside gene matches: 6. The chain's CDR3 is CASSSGQGAGEQYF. CDR3 nucleotides: TGTGCCAGCAGCTCTGGACAGGGGGCCGGGGAGCAGTACTTC.

The rearrangement joins TRBV18 to TRBJ2-1; tentatively, D is TRBD1 (6 bases). CDR3 size: 15 residues. The V gene lost 5 bases and the J gene lost 2 bases, with 13 bases spanning the gap. CDR1 KGHSH and CDR2 LQKENI come from the germline V gene. For the CDR3, the DNA is TGTGCCAGCTCAGTTACAGGGAGAACCTACAATGAGCAGTTCTTC. It translates to CASSVTGRTYNEQFF.

The gene calls are TRBV3-1 (or the pseudogene TRBV3-2) and TRBJ1-2; weak D call: TRBD1 (5 bases). The CDR3 is 15 amino acids. The V and J ends lost 1 base and 2 bases respectively, with 11 bases between them. Per the germline V gene, CDR1 is LGHDT and CDR2 is YNNKEL (reference sequence). The CDR3, as DNA: TGTGCCAGCAGCCAAGGGGGCAGGGTAAACTATGGCTACACCTTC. It specifies CASSQGGRVNYGYTF.

The rearrangement uses TRBV10-2 and TRBJ1-5; 7 bases fit TRBD1. With V trimmed by 7 bases and J by 2 bases, 2 bases remained unmatched. This CDR3 spans 13 amino acids. Germline V gives CDR1 WSHSY, CDR2 SAAADI. The CDR3 region is CASTGTGNQPQHF. In DNA form, the CDR3 reads TGCGCCAGCACTGGGACAGGCAATCAGCCCCAGCATTTT.

The genes are TRBV3-1 (or the pseudogene TRBV3-2) and TRBJ2-7; 9 bases fit TRBD2. This CDR3 region has 16 residues. Unmatched junction bases numbered 6, after V lost 1 base and J lost 2 bases. Germline values: CDR1 LGHDT, CDR2 YNNKEL (reference sequence). Here the CDR3 DNA reads TGTGCCAGCAGCCAAGGGACTAGCGCTTCTCCCTACGAGCAGTACTTC. Translating it yields CASSQGTSASPYEQYF.